This T cell receptor (beta chain) emerged from a study of T cell changes during pregnancy in multiple sclerosis (dated by TCRdb to the late 2010s). General notes on the study: In women with multiple sclerosis, the researchers looked at how the T cell repertoire shifted as pregnancy progressed.

Turning to this clone: Its antigen is still unknown. No base-level quality is on record; no much larger clone is a single base apart.

Library generation was performed with the immunoSEQ multiplex PCR assay. The table comes from immuneACCESS by way of TCRdb, which keeps in-frame sequences with V and J called. Part of the clones is missing from these tables; in studies checked, under half for an unresolved V gene and the rest for unknown reasons. This sample holds roughly 80,000 clones; approximately 92% were observed only once. The ten largest make up roughly 1% of the sample. In the germline V gene, CDR1 corresponds to MGHRA and CDR2 to YSYEKL. For this chain, trimming is 0 bases at the V end and 8 bases at the J end, and the number of junction bases without a gene match is 4. The CDR3 spans 15 residues, from the cysteine through the phenylalanine. This entry keeps only the CDR3 DNA: 45 bases, framed from base 1.

The sample here was peripheral blood, taken in the first trimester of pregnancy. The sequence was collected from a female donor with multiple sclerosis, enrolled in a pregnancy study. The chain is encoded by TRBV4-1 joined to TRBJ1-4; 9 bases in between match TRBD1. The CDR3 protein: CASSQEGQGREKLFF. The DNA reads TGCGCCAGCAGCCAAGAGGGACAGGGAAGAGAAAAACTGTTTTTT.